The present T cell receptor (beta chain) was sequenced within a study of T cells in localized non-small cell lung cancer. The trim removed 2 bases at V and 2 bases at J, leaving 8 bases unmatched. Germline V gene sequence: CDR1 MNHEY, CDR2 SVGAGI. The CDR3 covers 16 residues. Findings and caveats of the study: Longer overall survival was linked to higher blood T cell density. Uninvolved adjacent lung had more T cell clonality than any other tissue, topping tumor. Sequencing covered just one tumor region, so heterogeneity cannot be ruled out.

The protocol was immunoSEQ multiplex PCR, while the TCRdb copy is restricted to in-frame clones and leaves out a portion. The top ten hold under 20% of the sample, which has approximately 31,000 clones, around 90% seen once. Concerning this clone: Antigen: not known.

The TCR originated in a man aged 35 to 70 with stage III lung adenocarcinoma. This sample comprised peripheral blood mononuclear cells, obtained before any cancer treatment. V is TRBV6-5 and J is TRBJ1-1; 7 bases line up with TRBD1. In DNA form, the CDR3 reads TGTGCCAGCAGTTACCTACGGACAGGAGGAAACACTGAAGCTTTCTTT. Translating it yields CASSYLRTGGNTEAFF.